This TCR beta chain was found in a study of blood T cell repertoires in COVID-19. Generated by immunoSEQ multiplex PCR, the TCRdb table keeps only in-frame clones and is missing some. This table holds over 250,000 clones, 88% found once. Material for sequencing was peripheral blood. The TCR originated in a man in his 60s who had recovered from COVID-19.

CDR3 protein: CASSLRGVQETQYF. CDR3 DNA: TGTGCCAGCAGTCTCCGCGGGGTTCAAGAGACCCAGTACTTC. The chain carries TRBV2 and TRBJ2-5; possibly TRBD2 for D (6 bases). CDR1 and CDR2 (germline): SNHLY, FYNNEI. The germline V and J ends were trimmed by 5 bases and 2 bases, with 12 bases remaining between them. The CDR3 consists of 14 residues.